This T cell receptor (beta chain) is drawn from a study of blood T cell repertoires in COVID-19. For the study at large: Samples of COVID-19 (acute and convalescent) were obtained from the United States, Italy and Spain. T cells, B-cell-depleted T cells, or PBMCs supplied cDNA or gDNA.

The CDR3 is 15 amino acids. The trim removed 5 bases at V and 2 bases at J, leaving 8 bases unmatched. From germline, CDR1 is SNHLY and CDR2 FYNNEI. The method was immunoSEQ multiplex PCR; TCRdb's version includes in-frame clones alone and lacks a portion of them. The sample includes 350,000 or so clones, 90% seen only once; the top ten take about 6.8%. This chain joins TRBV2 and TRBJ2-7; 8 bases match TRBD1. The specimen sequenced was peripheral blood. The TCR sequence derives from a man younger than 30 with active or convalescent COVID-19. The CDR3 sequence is CASSTGTGDPYEQYF. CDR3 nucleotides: TGTGCCAGCAGTACCGGGACAGGAGACCCCTACGAGCAGTACTTC.